This T cell receptor (beta chain) is drawn from a study of blood T cell repertoires in COVID-19. As for the study in general: Samples taken during acute and convalescent COVID-19 were collected in the United States, Italy and Spain.

Authors' processing steps: For nucleated cells, counts were estimated from reference gene primer amplification. Libraries were prepared by immunoSEQ multiplex PCR; TCRdb keeps only in-frame clonotypes and omits some of them. V and J calls and clone size are those listed in that table; D and trimming were worked out from the DNA. The table shows 65,000 to 70,000 clones, with roughly 80% occurring only once. Input material: peripheral blood. The receptor's source is an older woman with acute or convalescent COVID-19.

The DNA for the CDR3 is TGTGCCAGTTCGGCGGTGGATACGCAGTATTTT. It codes for CASSAVDTQYF. This chain links TRBV7-2 with TRBJ2-3; no clear D gene. The V and J ends lost 9 bases and 6 bases respectively, with 10 bases between them. CDR3 length equals 11 residues. CDR1 SGHTA and CDR2 FQGNSA come from the germline V gene.